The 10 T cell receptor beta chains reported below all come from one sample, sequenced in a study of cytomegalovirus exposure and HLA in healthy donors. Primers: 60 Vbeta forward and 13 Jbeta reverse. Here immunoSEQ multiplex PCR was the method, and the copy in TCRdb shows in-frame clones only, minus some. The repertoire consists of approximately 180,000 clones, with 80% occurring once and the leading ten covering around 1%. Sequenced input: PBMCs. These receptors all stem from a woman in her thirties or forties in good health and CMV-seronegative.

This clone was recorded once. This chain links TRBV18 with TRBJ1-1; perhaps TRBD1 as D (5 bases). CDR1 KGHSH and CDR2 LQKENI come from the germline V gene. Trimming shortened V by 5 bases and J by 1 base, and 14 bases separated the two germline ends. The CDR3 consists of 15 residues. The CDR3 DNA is TGTGCCAGCTCAGTAATCGGACAACAGAACACTGAAGCTTTCTTT. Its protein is CASSVIGQQNTEAFF.

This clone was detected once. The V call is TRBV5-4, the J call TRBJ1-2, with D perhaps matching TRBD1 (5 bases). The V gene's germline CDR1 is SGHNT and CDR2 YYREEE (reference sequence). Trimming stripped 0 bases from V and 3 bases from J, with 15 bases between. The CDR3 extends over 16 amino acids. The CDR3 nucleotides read TGTGCCAGCAGCTTGGCCTGGGGGGTACAGGACTATGGCTACACCTTC. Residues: CASSLAWGVQDYGYTF.

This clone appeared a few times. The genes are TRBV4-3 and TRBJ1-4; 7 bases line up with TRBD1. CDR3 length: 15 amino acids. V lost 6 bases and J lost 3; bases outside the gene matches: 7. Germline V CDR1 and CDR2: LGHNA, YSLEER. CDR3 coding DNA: TGCGCCAGCAGTCGATTACAGGGGCCTAATGAAAAACTGTTTTTT. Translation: CASSRLQGPNEKLFF.

The CDR3 region is CASSSKPGGIGEQYF. The CDR3 coding sequence is TGTGCCAGCAGCTCGAAGCCCGGGGGAATAGGGGAGCAGTACTTC. The rearrangement joins TRBV7-7 to TRBJ2-7; perhaps TRBD2 as D (6 bases). Germline V lookup: CDR1 SSHAT, CDR2 FNYEAQ (reference sequence). The CDR3 loop spans 15 amino acids. Between the trimmed V and J ends, which lost 4 bases and 7 bases, there was a span of 20 bases.

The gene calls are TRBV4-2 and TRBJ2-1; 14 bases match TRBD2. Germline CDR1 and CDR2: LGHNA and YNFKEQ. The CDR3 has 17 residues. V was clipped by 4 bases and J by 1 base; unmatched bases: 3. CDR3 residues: CASSRGTSGRSYNEQFF. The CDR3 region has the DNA TGTGCCAGCAGCCGAGGGACTAGCGGGAGATCCTACAATGAGCAGTTCTTC.

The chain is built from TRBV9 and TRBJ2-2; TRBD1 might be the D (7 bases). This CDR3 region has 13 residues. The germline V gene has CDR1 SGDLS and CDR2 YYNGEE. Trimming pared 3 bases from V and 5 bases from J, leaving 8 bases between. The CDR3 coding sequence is TGTGCCAGCAGCGCAGGGGGGACCGGGGAGCTGTTTTTT. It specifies CASSAGGTGELFF.

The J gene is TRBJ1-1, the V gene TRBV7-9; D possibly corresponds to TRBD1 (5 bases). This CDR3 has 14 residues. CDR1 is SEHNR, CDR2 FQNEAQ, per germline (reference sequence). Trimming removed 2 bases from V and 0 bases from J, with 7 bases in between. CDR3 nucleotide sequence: TGTGCCAGCAGCTTATCGACAGTGAACACTGAAGCTTTCTTT. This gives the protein CASSLSTVNTEAFF. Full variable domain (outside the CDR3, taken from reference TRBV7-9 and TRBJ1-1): DTGVSQNPRHKITKRGQNVTFRCDPISEHNRLYWYRQTLGQGPEFLTYFQNEAQLEKSRLLSDRFSAERPKGSFSTLEIQRTEQGDSAMYLCASSLSTVNTEAFFGQGTRLTVV.

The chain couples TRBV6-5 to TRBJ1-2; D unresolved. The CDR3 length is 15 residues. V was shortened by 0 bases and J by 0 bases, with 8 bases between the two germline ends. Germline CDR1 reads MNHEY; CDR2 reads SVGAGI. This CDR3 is CASSYSSRSNYGYTF. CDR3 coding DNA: TGTGCCAGCAGTTACTCGAGCAGGTCTAACTATGGCTACACCTTC.

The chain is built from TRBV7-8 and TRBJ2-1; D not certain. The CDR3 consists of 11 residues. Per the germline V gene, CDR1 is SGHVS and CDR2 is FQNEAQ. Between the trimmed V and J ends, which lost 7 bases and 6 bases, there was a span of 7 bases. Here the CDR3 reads CASTPFNEQFF. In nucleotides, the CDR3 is TGTGCCAGCACCCCCTTCAATGAGCAGTTCTTC.

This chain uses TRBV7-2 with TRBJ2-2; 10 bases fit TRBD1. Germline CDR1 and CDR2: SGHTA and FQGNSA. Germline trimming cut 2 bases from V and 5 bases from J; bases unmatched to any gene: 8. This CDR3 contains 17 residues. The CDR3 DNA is TGTGCCAGCAGCTTAACCAGACAGGGGGCGAGGACCGGGGAGCTGTTTTTT. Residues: CASSLTRQGARTGELFF.